The 5 T cell receptor beta chains given below trace back to one sample, sequenced in a study of early T cells in non-severe SARS-CoV-2 infection. TCRdb passed the 5' RACE reads through MiXCR, listing each CDR3 protein once. The sample gives approximately 120,000 distinct CDR3 sequences, 14% to 15% of which show up once; less than 25% is in the top ten. Sequenced material: whole blood. Receptors originate from an adult who was a healthcare worker with PCR-confirmed SARS-CoV-2 infection or an uninfected control (not recorded which).

In this sample, this clonotype turned up a few times. This chain joins TRBV5-1 and TRBJ1-1; no clear D. V lost 0 bases, J lost 1 base, and 7 bases lay in between. The germline gives CDR1 SGHRS, CDR2 YFSETQ. The CDR3 has 14 amino acids. The CDR3 nucleotides read TGCGCCAGCAGCTTGGACAGTTCGAACACTGAAGCTTTCTTT. Its translation: CASSLDSSNTEAFF.

The chain is built from TRBV5-1 and TRBJ1-4; D unclear. V was shortened by 2 bases and J by 10 bases, with 6 bases between the two germline ends. Germline-derived CDR1 and CDR2 are SGHRS and YFSETQ. CDR3 length equals 11 residues. The CDR3 sequence: CASSFAGKLFF. The CDR3 coding sequence is TGCGCCAGCAGCTTCGCCGGAAAACTGTTTTTT. Full variable domain (missing parts from reference TRBV5-1 and TRBJ1-4): KAGVTQTPRYLIKTRGQQVTLSCSPISGHRSVSWYQQTPGQGLQFLFEYFSETQRNKGNFPGRFSGRQFSNSRSEMNVSTLELGDSALYLCASSFAGKLFFGSGTQLSVL.

There are many counts of this clonotype. In DNA, the CDR3 is TGTGCCAGCAGCGGCCGGACAGGGGGCTTCGGGACCCAGTACTTC. Its protein is CASSGRTGGFGTQYF. This sequence joins TRBV11-2 and TRBJ2-5; 11 bases map to TRBD1. The V and J ends lost 5 bases and 7 bases, in that order; junction bases with no gene match: 9. Germline-derived CDR1 and CDR2 are SGHAT and FQNNGV. This CDR3 is built from 15 residues.

This clonotype has more than one count but fewer than ten. V is TRBV5-5 and J is TRBJ2-3; D possibly matches TRBD1 or TRBD2 (5 bases each). The germline V and J ends were trimmed by 4 bases and 3 bases, with 30 bases remaining between them. The CDR3 runs to 20 residues. Germline CDR1 SGHKS, CDR2 YYEKEE (reference sequence). Here the CDR3 reads CASSLTSPGRRNPGTDTQYF. CDR3 coding DNA: TGTGCCAGCAGCCTCACCTCTCCGGGACGACGTAATCCGGGAACAGATACGCAGTATTTT.

The rearrangement links TRBV12-3 or TRBV12-4 to TRBJ1-2, with D possibly TRBD1 on 5 matching bases. Deletions cut 1 base from V and 1 base from J, with 16 bases between. The CDR3 extends over 17 amino acids. CDR3 in amino acids: CASSLGIEGTVNYGYTF. CDR3 nucleotide sequence: TGTGCCAGCAGTTTAGGTATTGAAGGGACCGTTAACTATGGCTACACCTTC.